This TCR beta chain was identified during a study of Graves' ophthalmopathy and Graves' hyperthyroidism (dated by TCRdb to 2016 to 2019). The study in broad terms: Peripheral blood was collected at initial diagnosis, prior to any treatment. A discovery set of about a hundred patients (about 45 ophthalmopathy, just over 55 stable hyperthyroidism) was enrolled to explore V-J signatures distinguishing ophthalmopathy from hyperthyroidism. Following sampling, methimazole starting at 30 mg daily was administered to hyperthyroidism patients, and high-dose intravenous methylprednisolone was administered to ophthalmopathy patients. The study used TCR beta repertoire signatures to distinguish Graves' ophthalmopathy from Graves' hyperthyroidism and to predict progression to ophthalmopathy. An independent validation cohort comprised 18 hyperthyroidism patients and 15 to 17 patients who later progressed from hyperthyroidism to ophthalmopathy. In total, 135 blood samples were TCR-sequenced: approximately 42 ophthalmopathy, some 80 hyperthyroidism and roughly 17 hyperthyroidism-to-ophthalmopathy patients. In roughly 6 hyperthyroidism patients, T-cell repertoires of thyroid tissue and blood were compared.

Note on this clonotype: Its antigen remains undetermined. The sample holds no much larger clone one base away, and base qualities are not on file.

Results and caveats for the whole study, not just this receptor: Most expanded thyroid clonotypes with a frequency above 0.001 also appeared in blood, which suggests that blood repertoires may reflect the immune response in the thyroid. No statistical method was used to predetermine the sample size, and group allocation was not hidden from the investigators. In cross-validation, the 13-signature model distinguished ophthalmopathy from stable hyperthyroidism with less than 90% sensitivity and approximately 81% specificity, while in the test set the corresponding values were around 79% and 71%. In validation, the model predicted ophthalmopathy progression with roughly 68% sensitivity and roughly 72% specificity; around twelve predicted patients were CT-confirmed with GO in a median of approximately six months.

For repertoire sequencing, the TCR beta CDR3 regions were amplified from RNA transcripts. The first round was an RT-PCR using HTBI primers with the Qiagen OneStep RT-PCR kit, and this first round was followed by a second-round multiplex PCR, then size selection and purification. Libraries were sequenced paired-end with 100 bp reads on an Illumina HiSeq2000. In the authors' own workflow: Reads were processed with SOAPnuke, discarding reads with adapters, uncalled bases, mean Phred below 15, or no exact constant-primer or identifier match. COPE v1.2.5 was used to merge high-quality paired reads. Clonotypes were defined as unique nucleotide sequences and were aligned to IMGT TRB V, D and J references using MiTCR v1.1. Only V-J combinations with frequency above 0.0001 were analysed, covering over 98% of repertoires. For each V-J combination, a TCR clonal expansion and chaos score was defined as the ratio of F50 clonal expansion to chaos observed in the TCRdist matrix. Welch's t-statistics and random forest were used to narrow the features down to 10 to 15 V-J combinations, which were then fed into a naive Bayes classifier. Thyroid-blood repertoire similarity was quantified with the Morisita-Horn index. The public reads were quality trimmed at Q25 with fastp and then assembled into clones with MiXCR by TCRdb, keeping productive beta chains. Every entry covers one CDR3 protein and lists the most common genes and DNA from its rows. TCRdb, not the authors, supplied the V and J calls. Here the sample has about 700,000 distinct CDR3 sequences; 40% occur a single time. Of the sample, roughly 46% is held by the ten largest clones.

Ophthalmopathy patients were characterized by moderately to severely active disease, a Clinical Activity Score of at least 3, a NOSPECS grade of at least 4, and a disease duration under 3 months. Patients with other autoimmune diseases, uncontrolled infections, pregnancy or lactation were excluded. Diagnosis relied on clinical symptoms, serum thyroxine, TRAb, thyroid ultrasound and orbital computed tomography. Using Ficoll-Paque density gradient centrifugation, PBMCs were isolated from about 9.4 ml of fresh peripheral blood. Trizol reagent was used to extract the total RNA, and its quality was then checked on an Agilent 2100 Bioanalyzer. The germline V gene sets CDR1 to ENHRY and CDR2 to SYGVKD. The CDR3 goes from the cysteine to the phenylalanine over 14 residues. Only the CDR3 DNA stays, 42 bases, in frame from base 1. The V end gives up 4 bases and the J end 1 base, leaving 2 bases in the junction not matched to a gene.

The receptor was derived from an adult man with Graves' ophthalmopathy. The sequence links TRBV10-3 to TRBJ2-3, with TRBD2 identical over 7 junction bases. Sequencing used peripheral blood. The CDR3 in this case is CAISAGGGTDTQYF. The sequenced DNA: TGTGCCATCAGTGCTGGGGGGGGCACAGATACGCAGTATTTT.